This T cell receptor (beta chain) was observed in a study of shared clonotypes between healthy human individuals. About the study: Per donor, CD8 memory used one plate, CD8 naive used two, CD4 memory used three and CD4 naive used three.

Germline lookup yields CDR1 MNHEY and CDR2 SMNVEV (reference sequence). The CDR3 sequence is 15 residues long. Trimming removed 5 bases from V and 0 bases from J; junction bases left unmatched: 6. Clones were sequenced by immunoSEQ multiplex PCR, and TCRdb holds only the in-frame ones, with some missing. The sample has 2 million to 2.5 million clones; around 95% are singletons. A CD45RA+ naive subset and a CD45RA-negative memory subset were split from CD4+ cells. The genes are TRBV27 and TRBJ1-1; 7 bases are shared with TRBD1. This receptor was identified in a man between 18 and 35 years old in good health. Material for sequencing was naive CD4+ T cells sorted from blood. Subset of the sample: CD45RA+ positively selected. The CDR3, as DNA: TGTGCCAGCAGTCTGGGGGACAGATTGAACACTGAAGCTTTCTTT. Amino acid sequence: CASSLGDRLNTEAFF.